This entry features one TCR beta chain sequence. The antigen remains unidentified. MiXCR, run by TCRdb on the 5' RACE reads, gives a single entry per CDR3 protein. Of under 550,000 distinct CDR3 sequences listed, 20% to 25% are singletons. These data belong to a study of T cells after yellow fever vaccination. General study results and limits: A weaker but faster secondary response was observed, peaking on day 5 versus 15.

V shed 8 bases, J shed 7 bases, and the junction held 12 bases outside the gene matches. The CDR3 extends over 14 amino acids. Germline values: CDR1 SNHLY, CDR2 FYNNEI. The V and J genes are TRBV2 and TRBJ2-7; 9 bases fit TRBD2. This clonotype was obtained from a man aged 18 to 30 who received the YFV17D yellow fever vaccine. This sample comprised PBMCs, obtained less than 25 days after the first yellow fever vaccination. CDR3 loop: CASLGLAGRGEQYF. The CDR3 nucleotides read TGTGCCAGCCTCGGCCTAGCGGGGCGAGGTGAGCAGTACTTC.